These T cell receptor beta chains were read from a single sample in a study of blood T cell repertoires in COVID-19. Method: immunoSEQ multiplex PCR; TCRdb's copy keeps in-frame clones and lacks some. Here the sample spans about 15,000 clones, roughly 79% being singletons. The source material was peripheral blood. The source of these receptors is a man between 65 and 85 years old with active or convalescent COVID-19. CDR3s include the opening cysteine and the closing phenylalanine or tryptophan. Each record gives: D gene, clone size, V gene, J gene, CDR3 length, CDR3 protein, CDR3 DNA. D genes are given only for firm matches. Only part of the rows carry a size: once, few, many, or a class if the clone is expanded.

>TRBD1|.|TRBV27|TRBJ1-1|14
CASSPAGGPTEAFF
TGTGCCAGCAGTCCAGCAGGGGGCCCGACTGAAGCTTTCTTT
>.|medium-sized|TRBV28|TRBJ1-2|14
CASRGAGINYGYTF
TGTGCCAGCAGAGGGGCGGGGATTAACTATGGCTACACCTTC
>TRBD1|.|TRBV6-5|TRBJ1-2|15
CASSPWTGLSGGYTF
TGTGCCAGCAGTCCATGGACAGGGCTTTCGGGAGGCTACACCTTC
>TRBD2|.|TRBV3-1/TRBV3-2|TRBJ2-5|14
CASSFSGRYETQYF
TGTGCCAGCAGCTTTAGCGGGAGATATGAGACCCAGTACTTC
>TRBD1|.|TRBV7-2|TRBJ2-1|16
CASSPLSGTGYNEQFF
TGTGCCAGCAGCCCCCTTTCTGGGACAGGATACAATGAGCAGTTCTTC
>TRBD1|once|TRBV10-2|TRBJ2-7|16
CASSESSGTGSYEQYF
TGCGCCAGCAGTGAGTCCAGTGGGACAGGGTCCTACGAGCAGTACTTC
>.|.|TRBV10-3|TRBJ1-1|14
CAISEMSGNTEAFF
TGTGCCATCAGTGAGATGTCAGGGAACACTGAAGCTTTCTTT
>TRBD2|once|TRBV29-1|TRBJ2-3|14
CSVDGRGGADTQYF
TGCAGCGTTGACGGCCGGGGGGGAGCAGATACGCAGTATTTT
>.|.|TRBV9|TRBJ2-3|16
CASSVGSRARTDTQYF
TGTGCCAGCAGCGTAGGGTCCAGGGCTAGGACAGATACGCAGTATTTT
>.|once|TRBV18|TRBJ1-3|16
CASSPGTQGPGNTIYF
TGTGCCAGCTCACCTGGGACCCAGGGGCCCGGAAACACCATATATTTT
>TRBD2|few|TRBV7-8|TRBJ2-1|15
CASSVSGRSHNEQFF
TGTGCCAGCAGCGTTAGCGGGAGGTCCCACAATGAGCAGTTCTTC
>.|.|TRBV25-1|TRBJ1-2|14
CASSGSYRVGGYTF
TGTGCCAGCAGTGGATCATACAGGGTTGGCGGCTACACCTTC
>.|.|TRBV6-2/TRBV6-3|TRBJ2-3|16
CASSRGRRGQTDTQYF
TGTGCCAGCAGTAGGGGTCGGAGGGGGCAGACAGATACGCAGTATTTT
>.|few|TRBV4-3|TRBJ1-4|13
CASSHIHREKLFF
TGCGCCAGCAGCCACATTCACAGGGAAAAACTGTTTTTT
>TRBD1|.|TRBV6-5|TRBJ2-7|14
CASKSTGTSNEQYF
TGTGCCAGCAAGTCGACAGGGACCTCTAACGAGCAGTACTTC
>.|.|TRBV5-1|TRBJ2-5|11
CASSLEETQYF
TGCGCCAGCAGCTTAGAGGAGACCCAGTACTTC
>TRBD2|.|TRBV7-2|TRBJ2-2|15
CASSALAGGPGELFF
TGTGCCAGCAGCGCACTAGCGGGGGGGCCCGGGGAGCTGTTTTTT
>.|.|TRBV28|TRBJ1-6|15
CASSYQGPSNSPLHF
TGTGCCAGCAGTTACCAGGGCCCCTCAAATTCACCCCTCCACTTT
>TRBD1|.|TRBV18|TRBJ2-7|13
CASSAGQGAEQYF
TGTGCCAGCTCAGCAGGACAGGGGGCCGAGCAGTACTTC
>.|.|TRBV2|TRBJ2-7|14
CASSEAPGTYEQYF
TGTGCCAGCAGTGAAGCGCCAGGAACCTACGAGCAGTACTTC
>.|.|TRBV2|TRBJ1-2|13
CASSAQVNYGYTF
TGTGCCAGCAGTGCTCAGGTTAACTATGGCTACACCTTC
>.|few|TRBV6-2/TRBV6-3|TRBJ2-1|14
CASSYASGPTTEFF
TGTGCCAGCAGTTACGCCAGCGGACCGACTACGGAGTTCTTC
>.|.|TRBV2|TRBJ2-5|14
CASTAGARKETQYF
TGTGCCAGCACCGCGGGGGCCCGGAAGGAGACCCAGTACTTC
>TRBD1|.|TRBV7-9|TRBJ1-4|16
CASSAPPGQGKEKLFF
TGTGCCAGCAGTGCCCCCCCGGGACAGGGGAAGGAAAAACTGTTTTTT
>.|.|TRBV19|TRBJ1-5|14
CASSIQQLNQPQHF
TGTGCCAGTAGTATACAACAGCTCAATCAGCCCCAGCATTTT
>TRBD1|.|TRBV7-9|TRBJ1-1|16
CASSLGRRTGDTEAFF
TGTGCCAGCAGCTTGGGCCGAAGGACAGGGGACACTGAAGCTTTCTTT
>TRBD1|.|TRBV6-5|TRBJ2-7|13
CASTGTGLDEQYF
TGTGCCAGCACAGGGACAGGGCTGGACGAGCAGTACTTC
>TRBD2|once|TRBV3-1/TRBV3-2|TRBJ2-7|18
CASSQRTSGGPPPYEQYF
TGTGCCAGCAGCCAGAGGACTAGCGGGGGGCCCCCACCCTACGAGCAGTACTTC
>.|.|TRBV6-5|TRBJ2-2|12
CASSWGAGELFF
TGTGCCAGCAGTTGGGGGGCCGGGGAGCTGTTTTTT
>.|.|TRBV30|TRBJ1-6|15
CAWRPPDNLGSPLHF
TGTGCCTGGAGGCCCCCCGACAATTTAGGCTCACCCCTCCACTTT
>TRBD1|.|TRBV5-4|TRBJ2-4|16
CASSSFDRGLRDIQYF
TGTGCCAGCAGCTCCTTTGACAGGGGGCTACGGGACATTCAGTACTTC
>TRBD1|.|TRBV6-5|TRBJ2-1|15
CASSKQGATYNEQFF
TGTGCCAGCAGTAAACAGGGGGCTACTTACAATGAGCAGTTCTTC
>TRBD1|.|TRBV10-1|TRBJ1-3|16
CASIDHKGAPGNTIYF
TGCGCCAGCATTGATCATAAGGGGGCGCCAGGAAACACCATATATTTT
>.|few|TRBV19|TRBJ1-1|11
CASSRGNEAFF
TGTGCCAGTAGTCGAGGGAATGAAGCTTTCTTT
>TRBD2|few|TRBV28|TRBJ2-7|15
CASTGGTRSTYEQYF
TGTGCCAGCACGGGAGGGACCCGAAGTACCTACGAGCAGTACTTC
>.|few|TRBV7-2|TRBJ1-1|14
CASSYLQANTEAFF
TGTGCCAGCAGCTACCTACAGGCGAACACTGAAGCTTTCTTT
>TRBD1|.|TRBV6-5|TRBJ2-7|14
CASSYGGQVYEQYF
TGTGCCAGCAGTTACGGGGGACAGGTCTACGAGCAGTACTTC
>TRBD1|.|TRBV5-1|TRBJ1-4|15
CASSLGNRGLEKLFF
TGCGCCAGCAGCTTGGGGAACAGGGGGCTTGAAAAACTGTTTTTT
>TRBD2|.|TRBV12-5|TRBJ2-1|16
CASASVAGDMYNEQFF
TGTGCTAGTGCCTCCGTAGCGGGAGATATGTACAATGAGCAGTTCTTC
>TRBD1|once|TRBV19|TRBJ2-2|19
CASSTAVPGQGLHTGELFF
TGTGCCAGTAGTACGGCCGTCCCGGGACAGGGACTGCACACCGGGGAGCTGTTTTTT
>.|.|TRBV11-2|TRBJ2-1|13
CASSSTPVSEQFF
TGTGCCAGCAGCTCAACTCCGGTTAGTGAGCAGTTCTTC
>.|.|TRBV2|TRBJ1-1|14
CASSLGGEGTEAFF
TGTGCCAGCAGTTTAGGGGGAGAGGGCACTGAAGCTTTCTTT
>.|.|TRBV3-1/TRBV3-2|TRBJ1-4|12
CASSPKQEKLFF
TGTGCCAGCAGCCCGAAACAGGAAAAACTGTTTTTT
>.|.|TRBV3-1/TRBV3-2|TRBJ1-2|14
CASSQEGLLGGYTF
TGTGCCAGCAGCCAAGAAGGACTCCTCGGCGGCTACACCTTC
>.|.|TRBV28|TRBJ1-5|15
CASSLTTLSNQPQHF
TGTGCCAGCAGTTTAACAACCCTTAGCAATCAGCCCCAGCATTTT
>TRBD1|.|TRBV19|TRBJ1-4|15
CASRKRQGINEKLFF
TGTGCCAGTAGGAAGAGACAGGGGATTAATGAAAAACTGTTTTTT
>TRBD1|.|TRBV6-5|TRBJ1-2|13
CASDRDRIYGYTF
TGTGCCAGCGACCGGGACAGAATCTATGGCTACACCTTC
>TRBD1|.|TRBV6-5|TRBJ2-7|14
CASSHRQGAYEQYF
TGTGCCAGCAGTCATCGACAGGGGGCGTACGAGCAGTACTTC